This entry describes one T cell receptor (beta chain). This sample was taken from a study of cytomegalovirus exposure and HLA in healthy donors. CDR1 and CDR2 (germline): LNHNV, YYDKDF (reference sequence). Losses at the gene ends were 9 bases for V and 4 bases for J; bases not matched to a gene: 5. The length of the CDR3 is 14 residues. With 60 Vbeta and 13 Jbeta primers, the PCR was carried out. Some clones are missing from TCRdb's copy, which holds only in-frame ones; the method was immunoSEQ multiplex PCR. The profile shows approximately 110,000 clones, about 80% of them singletons. The genes are TRBV15 and TRBJ2-2; 10 nucleotides align to TRBD1. This TCR was sampled from a man aged 50 to 60 in good health and CMV-seropositive. Sequencing input: PBMCs. CDR3 nucleotide sequence: TGTGCCACGAGGGGACAGGGGATCACCGGGGAGCTGTTTTTT. Amino acids: CATRGQGITGELFF.